Described below is a single T cell receptor beta chain sequence and its context. Its antigen is not identified. This entry is derived from a study of response to subunit inactivated influenza vaccine. Whole-study results and caveats: It was suggested by the authors that few new T cells are recruited by each seasonal influenza vaccination.

Germline CDR1 MNHEY, CDR2 SVGAGI. Trimming left V 2 bases short and J 6 bases short, with 17 bases between. The CDR3 length is 15 residues. Via MiXCR, TCRdb re-called the RT-PCR reads, giving one row per CDR3 protein. The sample shows about 480,000 distinct CDR3 sequences, about 25% of them seen only once. The chain links TRBV6-5 to TRBJ2-7; D possibly corresponds to TRBD1 (5 bases). Specimen: CD4+ T cells sorted from PBMCs, collected approximately 5 days after vaccination. The receptor was isolated from a man aged 45-60 years who received an inactivated influenza vaccine. This CDR3 is CASSYGAHESGEQYF. Here the CDR3 DNA reads TGTGCCAGCAGTTACGGGGCCCACGAATCGGGCGAGCAGTACTTC.